The TCR beta chain under discussion was sequenced for a study of persistence of HIV-infected CD4 T cells. Study background: A median of about 8 years of suppressive ART preceded sampling. Points from the study as a whole: TCR oligoclonality correlated with proviral oligoclonality in the same sorted populations.

The stimulus was lysate of CMV-infected fibroblasts, about 10 ug/mL. CD40L-negative CD69-negative CD45RO-high memory CD4+ T cells were sorted as populations depleted of antigen-responding cells. Stimulated PBMCs had first been depleted of CD8+ T cells. As to this clone: Its matching antigen is unknown.

This was the immunoSEQ version 4 assay in survey mode. The protocol was immunoSEQ multiplex PCR, while the TCRdb copy is restricted to in-frame clones and leaves out a portion. Here the sample spans about 48,000 clones, approximately 72% being singletons. This CDR3 has 14 residues. Germline V lookup: CDR1 LGHDT, CDR2 YNNKEL (reference sequence). Trimming took 4 bases from V and 6 from J; bases not matched to a gene: 7. The material sequenced was CD4+ T cells sorted from PBMCs after approximately 18-hour stimulation, taken from a patient who received antiretroviral therapy. The clonotype originates from an adult man with HIV who was CMV-seropositive. This rearrangement joins TRBV3-1 (or the pseudogene TRBV3-2) to TRBJ2-3; 7 nucleotides align to TRBD2. CDR3 coding DNA: TGTGCCAGCAGCCCCCGACTAGCCAGGGATACGCAGTATTTT. Its translation: CASSPRLARDTQYF.